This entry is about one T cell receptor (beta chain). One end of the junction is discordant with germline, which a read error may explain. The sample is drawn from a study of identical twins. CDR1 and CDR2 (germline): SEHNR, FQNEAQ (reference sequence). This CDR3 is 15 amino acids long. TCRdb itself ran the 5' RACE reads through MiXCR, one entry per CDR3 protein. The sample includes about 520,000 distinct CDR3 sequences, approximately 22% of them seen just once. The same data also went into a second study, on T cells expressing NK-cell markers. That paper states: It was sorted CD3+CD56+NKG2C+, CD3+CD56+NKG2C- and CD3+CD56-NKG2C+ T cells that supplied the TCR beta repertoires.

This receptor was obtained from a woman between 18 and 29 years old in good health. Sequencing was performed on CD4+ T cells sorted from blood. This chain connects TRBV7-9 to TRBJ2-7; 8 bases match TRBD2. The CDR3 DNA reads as TGTGCCAGCAGCTTAGACGGACTAGCAGGGTACGCGCAGTACTTC. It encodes CASSLDGLAGYAQYF.